These T cell receptor beta chains were read from a single sample in a study of T cells in Graves' hyperthyroidism and ophthalmopathy. TCRdb fed the multiplex PCR reads into MiXCR, producing one record per CDR3 protein. This sample yields hundreds of thousands of distinct CDR3 sequences, of which approximately 14% are seen a single time; 12% belongs to the top ten. Sequenced material: blood. Source of these receptors: a woman in her forties or fifties with Graves' ophthalmopathy. Each CDR3 is given with its conserved first and last residue. The D gene is left open where the match is weak. Size values are once, few and many counts, or a class for expanded clones, and some rows have none.

V gene,J gene,D gene,clone size,CDR3 protein,CDR3 DNA
TRBV5-4,TRBJ2-7,TRBD2,.,CASSGGTSGPYEQYF,TGTGCCAGCAGCGGCGGGACTAGCGGACCCTACGAGCAGTACTTC
TRBV10-3,TRBJ2-2,.,.,CAISETSGELFF,TGTGCCATCAGTGAGACATCCGGGGAGCTGTTTTTT
TRBV29-1,TRBJ2-2,.,.,CSVSGRSLNTGELFF,TGCAGCGTCTCGGGACGGTCCCTGAACACCGGGGAGCTGTTTTTT
TRBV27,TRBJ2-7,TRBD2,many,CASSLSYLAGSEQYF,TGTGCCAGCAGTTTATCGTATCTAGCGGGAAGCGAGCAGTACTTC
TRBV28,TRBJ1-4,.,.,CASSSIQVPNEKLFF,TGTGCCAGCAGTTCGATACAGGTCCCTAATGAAAAACTGTTTTTT
TRBV4-3,TRBJ2-3,.,many,CASSQDVANTDTQYF,TGCGCCAGCAGCCAAGATGTGGCTAACACAGATACGCAGTATTTT
TRBV7-3,TRBJ2-1,TRBD1,many,CASSPHKLTGGAYNEQFF,TGTGCCAGCAGCCCCCACAAATTGACAGGGGGCGCCTACAATGAGCAGTTCTTC
TRBV7-2,TRBJ2-3,.,many,CASSFRTDTQYF,TGTGCCAGCAGCTTTAGAACAGATACGCAGTATTTT
TRBV5-1,TRBJ2-1,TRBD2,.,CASSLALGGRTNNEQFF,TGCGCCAGCAGCTTGGCCTTGGGCGGGAGGACGAACAATGAGCAGTTCTTC
TRBV27,TRBJ2-1,.,few,CASSFQRGAYNEQFF,TGTGCCAGCAGTTTTCAGAGGGGCGCATACAATGAGCAGTTCTTC
TRBV30,TRBJ2-3,TRBD2,.,CAWRRTSGRPDTQYF,TGTGCCTGGAGGCGGACTAGCGGGAGGCCAGATACGCAGTATTTT
TRBV14,TRBJ1-1,.,many,CASSLKRTDTEAFF,TGTGCCAGCAGCCTAAAACGGACAGACACTGAAGCTTTCTTT
TRBV20-1,TRBJ2-5,TRBD2,many,CSARLAGPGVQETQYF,TGCAGTGCCAGACTAGCGGGACCGGGGGTCCAAGAGACCCAGTACTTC
TRBV20-1,TRBJ1-1,TRBD1,many,CSARRTGPEAFF,TGCAGTGCTAGACGGACAGGGCCCGAAGCTTTCTTT
TRBV7-9,TRBJ2-7,.,.,CASSSPRDTTYEQYF,TGTGCCAGCAGCTCGCCCCGGGACACAACCTACGAGCAGTACTTC
TRBV18,TRBJ2-2,.,many,CASSPLGTHQLTGELFF,TGTGCCAGCTCACCCCTCGGGACACATCAACTGACCGGGGAGCTGTTTTTT
TRBV28,TRBJ1-6,TRBD1,.,CASTQTGYNSPLHF,TGTGCCAGCACCCAGACAGGGTATAATTCACCCCTCCACTTT
TRBV28,TRBJ2-5,TRBD2,.,CASSLVIAGGGETQYF,TGTGCCAGCAGTTTAGTTATAGCGGGAGGGGGGGAGACCCAGTACTTC
TRBV28,TRBJ1-1,TRBD1,.,CASSFTSWDRENTEAFF,TGTGCCAGCAGTTTCACTAGCTGGGACAGGGAGAACACTGAAGCTTTCTTT
TRBV24-1,TRBJ2-2,TRBD1,few,CATRDQTGETGELFF,TGTGCCACCAGGGACCAAACAGGGGAAACCGGGGAGCTGTTTTTT
TRBV20-1,TRBJ2-5,.,many,CSAGLSTLETQYF,TGCAGTGCAGGCCTCTCGACCCTAGAGACCCAGTACTTC
TRBV5-5,TRBJ2-4,TRBD1,few,CASSPGQDLAKNIQYF,TGTGCCAGCAGCCCCGGACAGGACCTAGCCAAAAACATTCAGTACTTC
TRBV27,TRBJ2-5,TRBD1,many,CASSSAGGILGETQYF,TGTGCCAGCAGTTCCGCAGGGGGAATCTTAGGAGAGACCCAGTACTTC
TRBV7-2,TRBJ2-7,.,many,CASSFDLDYEQYF,TGTGCCAGCAGCTTCGACCTGGACTACGAGCAGTACTTC
TRBV13,TRBJ2-5,.,many,CASSPTGTPGETQYF,TGTGCCAGCAGCCCTACAGGGACCCCAGGAGAGACCCAGTACTTC
TRBV6-1,TRBJ2-7,TRBD2,many,CASSFGTSSSEQYF,TGTGCCAGCAGCTTCGGGACTAGCTCCTCCGAGCAGTACTTC
TRBV18,TRBJ2-5,.,.,CASSPGQVQTQYF,TGTGCCAGCTCACCAGGCCAGGTGCAGACCCAGTACTTC
TRBV4-2,TRBJ1-2,.,.,CASSQEGLGGYTF,TGTGCCAGCAGCCAAGAAGGGTTGGGTGGCTACACCTTC
TRBV18,TRBJ2-2,.,many,CASHTPPRATGELFF,TGTGCCAGCCACACCCCCCCAAGGGCCACCGGGGAGCTGTTTTTT
TRBV30,TRBJ1-5,.,many,CAWSSVRYNQPQHF,TGTGCCTGGAGCAGTGTGCGGTACAATCAGCCCCAGCATTTT
TRBV5-1,TRBJ1-5,TRBD1,many,CASSSGTGGGQPQHF,TGCGCCAGCAGCTCCGGGACAGGGGGCGGGCAGCCCCAGCATTTT
TRBV6-1,TRBJ2-2,.,few,CASSEALDRPTKNTGELFF,TGTGCCAGCAGTGAAGCCCTCGACAGGCCCACAAAGAACACCGGGGAGCTGTTTTTT
TRBV12-3/TRBV12-4,TRBJ2-2,.,many,CASSFLGPMPTLNTGELFF,TGTGCCAGCAGTTTCTTGGGACCCATGCCCACTTTGAACACCGGGGAGCTGTTTTTT
TRBV7-8,TRBJ1-3,.,few,CASSTKLLNSGNTIYF,TGTGCCAGCAGCACCAAGCTGCTGAACTCTGGAAACACCATATATTTT
TRBV6-1,TRBJ1-1,TRBD1,many,CASTSFPGQGTEAFF,TGTGCCAGCACCTCCTTTCCGGGACAGGGGACTGAAGCTTTCTTT
TRBV28,TRBJ2-7,TRBD2,many,CASTLAGGRSVQYF,TGTGCCAGCACCCTAGCGGGAGGGAGAAGCGTGCAGTACTTC
TRBV6-6,TRBJ2-1,TRBD1,many,CASSYHAPTGDEQFF,TGTGCCAGCAGTTACCACGCCCCCACAGGGGATGAGCAGTTCTTC
TRBV9,TRBJ2-1,.,.,CASSVVDSYGNEQFF,TGTGCCAGCAGCGTAGTTGACTCGTACGGGAATGAGCAGTTCTTC
TRBV30,TRBJ2-7,.,many,CAWSVWVGPPRDEQYF,TGTGCCTGGAGTGTATGGGTCGGCCCCCCAAGGGACGAGCAGTACTTC
TRBV24-1,TRBJ2-1,TRBD2,many,CATSDPGRGLAGNEQFF,TGTGCCACCAGTGATCCCGGACGGGGACTAGCGGGCAATGAGCAGTTCTTC
TRBV3-1,TRBJ1-5,.,many,CASSQGRRISNQPQHF,TGTGCCAGCAGCCAAGGTAGGCGGATTAGCAATCAGCCCCAGCATTTT
TRBV29-1,TRBJ2-3,.,many,CSVALGTDTQYF,TGCAGCGTCGCACTTGGCACAGATACGCAGTATTTT
TRBV13,TRBJ1-1,.,.,CASSFGRNTKAFF,TGTGCCAGCAGCTTCGGCAGGAACACTAAAGCTTTCTTT
TRBV6-2/TRBV6-3,TRBJ1-1,.,few,CASSYSTTGAFF,TGTGCCAGCAGTTACTCAACGACTGGAGCTTTCTTT
TRBV27,TRBJ2-7,.,.,CASSLAGPNYEQYF,TGTGCCAGCAGTTTAGCGGGACCGAACTACGAGCAGTACTTC
TRBV6-2/TRBV6-3,TRBJ2-3,.,many,CASGRTDTQYF,TGTGCCAGCGGCCGCACAGATACGCAGTATTTT
TRBV3-1,TRBJ2-1,TRBD1,many,CASSQGLPGQTYNEQFF,TGTGCCAGCAGCCAAGGTCTACCGGGACAGACGTACAATGAGCAGTTCTTC
TRBV28,TRBJ1-5,TRBD1,many,CASSATGGSNQPQHF,TGTGCCAGCAGTGCGACAGGGGGTAGCAATCAGCCCCAGCATTTT
TRBV5-4,TRBJ2-1,.,few,CASSLGQANEQFF,TGTGCCAGCAGCTTGGGACAGGCCAATGAGCAGTTCTTC
TRBV9,TRBJ1-3,.,.,CASSADNSGNTIYF,TGTGCCAGCAGCGCGGATAACTCTGGAAACACCATATATTTT
TRBV6-1,TRBJ2-4,.,many,CASSPPVPQNIQYF,TGTGCCAGCAGTCCTCCAGTGCCCCAAAACATTCAGTACTTC
TRBV15,TRBJ1-1,.,many,CATGRGMNTEAFF,TGTGCCACCGGACGGGGCATGAACACTGAAGCTTTCTTT
TRBV4-1,TRBJ1-1,.,few,CASSQESLGVPSTEAFF,TGCGCCAGCAGCCAAGAATCGTTGGGAGTTCCGAGCACTGAAGCTTTCTTT
TRBV6-1,TRBJ1-5,.,.,CASSTFGDGNQSQHF,TGTGCCAGCAGTACGTTTGGGGATGGCAATCAGTCCCAGCATTTT
TRBV20-1,TRBJ1-2,.,.,CSAKIRDIYGYTF,TGCAGTGCCAAGATCCGGGACATTTATGGCTACACCTTC
TRBV20-1,TRBJ1-5,.,.,CSARDTFNRGRSNQPQHF,TGCAGTGCTAGAGATACCTTTAATCGGGGTAGGAGCAATCAGCCCCAGCATTTT
TRBV5-1,TRBJ2-5,TRBD2,few,CASSFTSGGRETQYF,TGCGCCAGCAGCTTTACTAGCGGGGGTCGGGAGACCCAGTACTTC
TRBV11-2,TRBJ2-7,.,many,CASSLEFPTDSYEQYF,TGTGCCAGCAGCTTAGAGTTTCCTACAGACTCCTACGAGCAGTACTTC
TRBV9,TRBJ2-7,TRBD1,.,CASSVTVGQIYEQYF,TGTGCCAGCAGCGTAACGGTGGGACAGATTTACGAGCAGTACTTC
TRBV27,TRBJ1-5,TRBD1,few,CASSLTGVFTSNQPQHF,TGTGCCAGCAGTTTGACAGGGGTTTTTACTAGCAATCAGCCCCAGCATTTT